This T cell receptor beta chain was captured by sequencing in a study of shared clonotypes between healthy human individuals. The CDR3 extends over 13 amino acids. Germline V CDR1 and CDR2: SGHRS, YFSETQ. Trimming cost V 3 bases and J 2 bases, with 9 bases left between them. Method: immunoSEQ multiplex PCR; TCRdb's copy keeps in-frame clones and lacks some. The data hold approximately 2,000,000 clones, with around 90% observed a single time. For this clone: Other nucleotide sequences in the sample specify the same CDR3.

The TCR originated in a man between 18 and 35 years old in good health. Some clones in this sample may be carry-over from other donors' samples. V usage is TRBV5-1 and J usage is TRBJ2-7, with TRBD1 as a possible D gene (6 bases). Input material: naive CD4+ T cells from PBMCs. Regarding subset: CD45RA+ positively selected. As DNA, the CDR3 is TGCGCCAGCAGCTCAGGACAGCCCTACGAGCAGTACTTC. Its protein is CASSSGQPYEQYF. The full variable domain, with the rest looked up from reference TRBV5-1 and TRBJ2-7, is KAGVTQTPRYLIKTRGQQVTLSCSPISGHRSVSWYQQTPGQGLQFLFEYFSETQRNKGNFPGRFSGRQFSNSRSEMNVSTLELGDSALYLCASSSGQPYEQYFGPGTRLTVT.